These 30 T cell receptor beta chains share one sample of origin, sequenced in a study of blood T cell repertoires in COVID-19. The protocol was immunoSEQ multiplex PCR, while the TCRdb copy is restricted to in-frame clones and leaves out a portion. In the table there are tens of thousands of clones, approximately 79% of which are singletons. Sequencing input: peripheral blood. These receptors were obtained from a man older than 75 with active or convalescent COVID-19.

This clone has just one count. CDR3 sequence reads: CASTTGVNTEAFF. In nucleotides, the CDR3 is TGTGCCAGCACCACAGGGGTGAACACTGAAGCTTTCTTT. V and J are TRBV18 and TRBJ1-1, with 7 bases matching TRBD1. Germline V gene sequence: CDR1 KGHSH, CDR2 LQKENI. CDR3 length: 13 amino acids. The trim removed 8 bases at V and 0 bases at J, leaving 3 bases unmatched.

The chain recombines TRBV10-3 with TRBJ2-7; D not certain. This CDR3 contains 14 residues. Looked up from germline, CDR1 is ENHRY and CDR2 is SYGVKD. Trimming left V 0 bases short and J 0 bases short, with 6 bases between. DNA of the CDR3: TGTGCCATCAGTGAGTCGCAGGCCTCCTACGAGCAGTACTTC. Protein product: CAISESQASYEQYF.

The rearrangement links TRBV6-6 to TRBJ1-5; TRBD1 matches at 8 bases. This CDR3 comprises 16 residues. Germline V gene data show CDR1 as MNHNY and CDR2 as SVGAGI (reference sequence). V shed 5 bases and J 7 bases; nucleotides not matched to a gene: 13. CDR3 DNA: TGTGCCAGCAGTCGAAACGCAGGGGGCGCTGGACAGCCCCAGCATTTT. Amino acids: CASSRNAGGAGQPQHF.

The genes are TRBV10-3 and TRBJ1-1; the D is unclear. V lost 6 bases and J lost 3, with 14 bases in between. CDR1 and CDR2 (germline): ENHRY, SYGVKD. This CDR3 region has 14 residues. For the CDR3, the DNA is TGTGCCATCAGATCGGACGGGATATACACTGAAGCTTTCTTT. This translates into CAIRSDGIYTEAFF.

V gene TRBV25-1 combines with J gene TRBJ2-5, with D tentatively TRBD1 (5 bases). Germline loops: CDR1 MGHDK, CDR2 SYGVNS. This CDR3 contains 13 residues. Trimming removed 3 bases from V and 7 bases from J, with 12 bases in between. The CDR3 loop reads CASSEGPRGTQYF. In nucleotides, the CDR3 is TGTGCCAGCAGTGAGGGGCCAAGGGGGACCCAGTACTTC.

V usage is TRBV28 and J usage is TRBJ1-5; no definite D call. The CDR3 contains 14 residues. Trimming took 2 bases from V and 6 from J, leaving 11 bases between them. Germline-derived CDR1 and CDR2 are MDHEN and SYDVKM. CDR3 sequence: CASSLLGLSQPQHF. CDR3 DNA: TGTGCCAGCAGTTTACTCGGTTTAAGTCAGCCCCAGCATTTT.

The rearrangement joins TRBV5-1 to TRBJ1-2; 8 nucleotides agree with TRBD1. J was trimmed by 10 bases and V by 1 base; bases with no gene match: 12. Looked up from germline, CDR1 is SGHRS and CDR2 is YFSETQ. The CDR3 is 15 amino acids. The chain's CDR3 is CASSLTGGIMESYTF. The CDR3 nucleotides are TGCGCCAGCAGCTTGACAGGGGGAATAATGGAGTCCTACACCTTC.

The chain combines TRBV7-8 with TRBJ2-7; D is possibly TRBD2 (5 bases). This CDR3 has 16 residues. The V and J ends lost 0 bases and 3 bases respectively, with 15 bases between them. CDR1 and CDR2 from the germline V gene are SGHVS and FQNEAQ. CDR3 sequence (DNA): TGTGCCAGCAGCTTAGCGCACTCGACTAACTACTACGAGCAGTACTTC. Amino acids: CASSLAHSTNYYEQYF. The variable domain in full, with the rest retrieved from reference TRBV7-8 and TRBJ2-7, is GAGVSQSPRYKVAKRGQDVALRCDPISGHVSLFWYQQALGQGPEFLTYFQNEAQLDKSGLPSDRFFAERPEGSVSTLKIQRTQQEDSAVYLCASSLAHSTNYYEQYFGPGTRLTVT.

The rearrangement links TRBV3-1 (or the pseudogene TRBV3-2) to TRBJ2-7; possibly TRBD1 for D (7 bases). Deletions cut 1 base from V and 4 bases from J, with 14 bases between. Germline V gene sequence: CDR1 LGHDT, CDR2 YNNKEL (reference sequence). This CDR3 has 15 amino acids. The DNA for the CDR3 is TGTGCCAGCAGCCAAGCTAGCAGGGGGGCTTACGAGCAGTACTTC. Protein product: CASSQASRGAYEQYF.

This chain connects TRBV5-1 to TRBJ2-3; D unclear. Germline loops: CDR1 SGHRS, CDR2 YFSETQ. The CDR3 runs to 14 residues. V gave up 0 bases and J gave up 0 bases, with 5 bases separating them. As DNA, the CDR3 is TGCGCCAGCAGCTTGGGGGCTAGCACAGATACGCAGTATTTT. Protein product: CASSLGASTDTQYF.

The J gene is TRBJ1-2, the V gene TRBV20-1, with TRBD1 matching 7 bases. J lost 8 bases, V lost 6 bases, and 6 bases had no gene match. Germline CDR1 is DFQATT and CDR2 is SNEGSKA (reference sequence). This CDR3 is 11 amino acids long. CDR3: CSADRGRGYTF. CDR3 nucleotides: TGCAGTGCAGATAGGGGGCGAGGCTACACCTTC.

V usage is TRBV6-6 and J usage is TRBJ2-5; TRBD2 aligns across 8 bases. CDR1 and CDR2 (germline): MNHNY, SVGAGI (reference sequence). V shed 2 bases and J 4 bases; nucleotides not matched to a gene: 9. The length of the CDR3 is 16 residues. CDR3 sequence: CASSYLSGISSETQYF. The DNA of the CDR3 is TGTGCCAGCAGTTACCTTAGCGGGATCAGTTCAGAGACCCAGTACTTC.

CDR3 amino acids: CASSLGQLGKYF. CDR3 nucleotides: TGTGCCAGCAGCTTGGGACAGCTTGGAAAGTACTTC. The chain recombines TRBV13 with TRBJ2-7; TRBD1 agrees at 7 bases. V shed 3 bases, J shed 11 bases, and the junction held 7 bases outside the gene matches. The CDR3 totals 12 residues. The germline gives CDR1 PRHDT, CDR2 FYEKMQ (reference sequence). The variable domain in full, with the rest retrieved from reference TRBV13 and TRBJ2-7, is AAGVIQSPRHLIKEKRETATLKCYPIPRHDTVYWYQQGPGQDPQFLISFYEKMQSDKGSIPDRFSAQQFSDYHSELNMSSLELGDSALYFCASSLGQLGKYFGPGTRLTVT.

This clone was seen only once. The rearrangement joins TRBV27 to TRBJ2-5, with 10 bases fitting TRBD1. The CDR3 runs to 14 residues. Trimming removed 7 bases from V and 5 bases from J; junction bases left unmatched: 7. Germline V lookup: CDR1 MNHEY, CDR2 SMNVEV (reference sequence). The CDR3 loop reads CASKSTGGEETQYF. The DNA for the CDR3 is TGTGCCAGCAAATCGACAGGGGGCGAGGAGACCCAGTACTTC.

The genes are TRBV3-1 (or the pseudogene TRBV3-2) and TRBJ1-5; a weak D match, TRBD1 (5 bases). The germline gives CDR1 LGHDT, CDR2 YNNKEL (reference sequence). The V gene lost 0 bases and the J gene lost 4 bases, with 10 bases spanning the gap. This CDR3 spans 15 amino acids. CDR3 in DNA: TGTGCCAGCAGCCAAGATTTGACAGTGAATCAGCCCCAGCATTTT. Its translation is CASSQDLTVNQPQHF.

The chain is built from TRBV19 and TRBJ2-5; weak D call: TRBD2 (5 bases). V lost 3 bases, J lost 5 bases, and 16 bases lay in between. This CDR3 comprises 15 residues. Germline lookup yields CDR1 LNHDA and CDR2 SQIVND (reference sequence). CDR3 DNA: TGTGCCAGTAGTATCGGTGCCAGGAGGCAGGAGACCCAGTACTTC. This codes for CASSIGARRQETQYF.

The V call is TRBV7-9, the J call TRBJ1-2, with unresolved D. V lost 1 base, J lost 4 bases, and 10 bases lay in between. Looked up from germline, CDR1 is SEHNR and CDR2 is FQNEAQ (reference sequence). This CDR3 comprises 14 residues. The CDR3 loop reads CASSLDSGFYGYTF. DNA for the CDR3: TGTGCCAGCAGCTTAGACTCGGGTTTCTATGGCTACACCTTC.

V is TRBV9 and J is TRBJ2-7; a possible D gene is TRBD2 (7 bases). This CDR3 region has 16 residues. V lost 6 bases and J lost 0, with 19 bases in between. The germline CDR1 and CDR2 sequences are SGDLS and YYNGEE. CDR3 protein: CASTQWGGWSSYEQYF. In DNA form, the CDR3 reads TGTGCCAGCACCCAATGGGGGGGCTGGAGCTCCTACGAGCAGTACTTC.

This clone has just one count. This chain joins TRBV20-1 and TRBJ2-6, with 8 bases aligning to TRBD2. V gave up 3 bases and J gave up 2 bases; unmatched junction bases: 6. The CDR3 covers 16 residues. CDR1 and CDR2 from the germline V gene are DFQATT and SNEGSKA (reference sequence). The CDR3 is CSASQFGGAGANVLTF. DNA for the CDR3: TGCAGTGCTAGTCAATTCGGGGGGGCTGGGGCCAACGTCCTGACTTTC.

The rearrangement links TRBV7-9 to TRBJ1-2, with D maybe TRBD1 (5 bases). The CDR3 is 14 residues long. V shed 3 bases and J shed 4 bases, with 12 bases lying between them. From germline, CDR1 is SEHNR and CDR2 FQNEAQ (reference sequence). In DNA, the CDR3 is TGTGCCAGCAGCTTCTTAGACAGATCCTATGGCTACACCTTC. As protein: CASSFLDRSYGYTF. Full variable domain (rest looked up from reference TRBV7-9 and TRBJ1-2): DTGVSQNPRHKITKRGQNVTFRCDPISEHNRLYWYRQTLGQGPEFLTYFQNEAQLEKSRLLSDRFSAERPKGSFSTLEIQRTEQGDSAMYLCASSFLDRSYGYTFGSGTRLTVV.

This clone was observed a handful of times. CDR3: CSASVTGGASNTGELFF. The CDR3 coding sequence is TGCAGTGCTAGTGTAACGGGAGGGGCTTCGAACACCGGGGAGCTGTTTTTT. V and J are TRBV20-1 and TRBJ2-2, with 8 bases aligning to TRBD2. Looked up from germline, CDR1 is DFQATT and CDR2 is SNEGSKA (reference sequence). This CDR3 spans 17 amino acids. V lost 3 bases to trimming and J lost 0 bases; unmatched junction nucleotides: 9.

The table lists this clone with a count of one. The chain combines TRBV7-9 with TRBJ2-7; 11 positions agree with TRBD2. Germline-derived CDR1 and CDR2 are SEHNR and FQNEAQ (reference sequence). V shed 4 bases and J 6 bases; nucleotides not matched to a gene: 2. The CDR3 loop spans 13 amino acids. For the CDR3, the DNA is TGTGCCAGCAGCTCCCTAGCGGGAGGCGAGCAGTACTTC. Residues: CASSSLAGGEQYF. Based on the CDR3 plus reference TRBV7-9 and TRBJ2-7, the full variable domain is DTGVSQNPRHKITKRGQNVTFRCDPISEHNRLYWYRQTLGQGPEFLTYFQNEAQLEKSRLLSDRFSAERPKGSFSTLEIQRTEQGDSAMYLCASSSLAGGEQYFGPGTRLTVT.

This chain joins TRBV15 and TRBJ2-1; D is uncertain. V gave up 0 bases and J gave up 9 bases, with 9 bases separating them. Germline V gene data show CDR1 as LNHNV and CDR2 as YYDKDF (reference sequence). CDR3 length: 13 amino acids. CDR3 coding DNA: TGTGCCACCAGCAGAGATCTAAAAAGTGAGCAGTTCTTC. The encoded protein is CATSRDLKSEQFF.

The genes are TRBV5-1 and TRBJ2-5; 9 bases agree with TRBD1. The CDR3 is 17 residues long. The V gene's germline CDR1 is SGHRS and CDR2 YFSETQ. V was pared by 4 bases and J by 5 bases, with 15 bases of the junction left unmatched. CDR3 residues: CASSRDRDRVPSETQYF. CDR3 nucleotides: TGCGCCAGCAGCAGGGACCGGGACAGGGTACCCAGTGAGACCCAGTACTTC.

V gene TRBV6-5 combines with J gene TRBJ2-7, with 11 bases aligning to TRBD2. This CDR3 has 16 amino acids. Trimming took 2 bases from V and 3 from J; bases not matched to a gene: 6. CDR1 and CDR2 from the germline V gene are MNHEY and SVGAGI. CDR3 coding DNA: TGTGCCAGCAGTTACACTAGCGGGAGTGGGAGCTACGAGCAGTACTTC. As protein: CASSYTSGSGSYEQYF.

The table lists this clone with a count of one. CDR3 in amino acids: CASSLEPEVNTEAFF. As DNA, the CDR3 is TGCGCCAGCAGCTTGGAGCCGGAGGTGAACACTGAAGCTTTCTTT. This chain connects TRBV5-1 to TRBJ1-1; D not certain. Germline CDR1 reads SGHRS; CDR2 reads YFSETQ. The V and J ends lost 0 bases and 0 bases respectively, with 9 bases between them. The CDR3 has 15 amino acids. The full variable domain, rest sourced from reference TRBV5-1 and TRBJ1-1, is KAGVTQTPRYLIKTRGQQVTLSCSPISGHRSVSWYQQTPGQGLQFLFEYFSETQRNKGNFPGRFSGRQFSNSRSEMNVSTLELGDSALYLCASSLEPEVNTEAFFGQGTRLTVV.

V gene TRBV4-2 combines with J gene TRBJ2-1, with 11 bases matching TRBD2. There are 16 residues in the CDR3. V gave up 1 base and J gave up 7 bases; unmatched junction bases: 6. Germline CDR1 is LGHNA and CDR2 is YNFKEQ. This CDR3 is CASSQGSSGRVNEQFF. The CDR3 region has the DNA TGTGCCAGCAGCCAAGGAAGTAGCGGGAGGGTTAATGAGCAGTTCTTC.

V usage is TRBV10-3 and J usage is TRBJ2-2, with D uncertain. The germline CDR1 and CDR2 sequences are ENHRY and SYGVKD. The CDR3 spans 13 residues. V shed 5 bases and J shed 1 base, with 5 bases lying between them. CDR3 residues: CAISTWNTGELFF. CDR3 in DNA: TGTGCCATCAGTACATGGAACACCGGGGAGCTGTTTTTT.

The V gene is TRBV4-1, the J gene TRBJ1-1; 7 bases fit TRBD1. Trimming removed 3 bases from V and 0 bases from J; junction bases left unmatched: 4. The CDR3 covers 15 residues. Germline CDR1 is MGHRA and CDR2 is YSYEKL. CDR3 in amino acids: CASSQGTVMNTEAFF. The CDR3 DNA is TGCGCCAGCAGCCAGGGGACAGTAATGAACACTGAAGCTTTCTTT.

This rearrangement joins TRBV19 to TRBJ2-1; the match to TRBD2 covers 14 bases. J gave up 8 bases and V 1 base, and 10 bases lay outside the gene matches. This CDR3 is built from 18 residues. The germline V gene encodes CDR1 LNHDA and CDR2 SQIVND (reference sequence). The CDR3 here is CASSIGCCGLAGGYEQFF. The DNA for the CDR3 is TGTGCCAGTAGTATAGGATGTTGCGGACTAGCGGGAGGATATGAGCAGTTCTTC.